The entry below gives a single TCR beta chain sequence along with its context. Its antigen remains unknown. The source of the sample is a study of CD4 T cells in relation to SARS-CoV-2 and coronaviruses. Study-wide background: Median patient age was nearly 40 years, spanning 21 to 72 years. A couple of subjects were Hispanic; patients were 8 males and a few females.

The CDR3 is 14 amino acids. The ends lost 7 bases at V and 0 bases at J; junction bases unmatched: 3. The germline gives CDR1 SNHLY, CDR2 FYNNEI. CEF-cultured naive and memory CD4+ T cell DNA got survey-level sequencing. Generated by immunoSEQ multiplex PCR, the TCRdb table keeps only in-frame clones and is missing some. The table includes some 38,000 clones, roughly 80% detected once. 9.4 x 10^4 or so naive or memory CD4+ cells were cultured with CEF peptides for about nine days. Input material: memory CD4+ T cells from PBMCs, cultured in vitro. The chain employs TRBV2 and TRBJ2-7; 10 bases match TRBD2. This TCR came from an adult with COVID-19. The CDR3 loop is CASTLAGVSYEQYF. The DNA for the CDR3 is TGTGCCAGCACCCTAGCGGGAGTCTCCTACGAGCAGTACTTC.